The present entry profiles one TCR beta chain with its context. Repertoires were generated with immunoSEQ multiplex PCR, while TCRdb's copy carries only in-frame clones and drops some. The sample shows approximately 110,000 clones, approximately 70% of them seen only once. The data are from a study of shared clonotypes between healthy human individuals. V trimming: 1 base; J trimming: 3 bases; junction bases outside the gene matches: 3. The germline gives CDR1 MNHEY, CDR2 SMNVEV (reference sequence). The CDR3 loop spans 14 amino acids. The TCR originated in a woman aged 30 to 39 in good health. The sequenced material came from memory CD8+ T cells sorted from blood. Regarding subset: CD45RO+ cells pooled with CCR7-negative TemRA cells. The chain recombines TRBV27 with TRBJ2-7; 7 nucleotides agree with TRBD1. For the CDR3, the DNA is TGTGCCAGCAGTTTATTGGGACAGAGCTACGAGCAGTACTTC. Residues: CASSLLGQSYEQYF.